The 2 T cell receptor beta chains listed next were all sequenced from one sample in a study of molecular identifiers for immune sequencing clone quantification. TCRdb reprocessed the PCR reads via MiXCR and lists one record per CDR3 protein. This sample has approximately 500,000 distinct CDR3 sequences, with around 23% found just once. Sequenced input: naive CD8+ T cells from blood, with Jurkat cell RNA spiked in. The sample's subset: FACS-sorted CD8+CD4-CCR7+CD45RA+ naive T cells. The receptors here all came from a human donor in good health. Some libraries in this study had Jurkat cell RNA spiked in.

This clonotype came up many times. The chain links TRBV27 to TRBJ2-7; D is perhaps TRBD1 (5 bases). V was clipped by 5 bases and J by 5 bases, with 16 bases between them. CDR1 is MNHEY and CDR2 is SMNVEV in the germline V gene (reference sequence). The CDR3 has 14 amino acids. This chain's CDR3 is CASSVIGHRDEQYF. DNA of the CDR3: TGTGCCAGCAGTGTTATCGGACATCGGGACGAGCAGTACTTC.

The V gene is TRBV5-6, the J gene TRBJ2-3; D is perhaps TRBD2 (6 bases). The CDR3 extends over 16 amino acids. The V gene lost 5 bases and the J gene lost 2 bases, with 18 bases spanning the gap. Per germline, CDR1 SGHDT and CDR2 YYEEEE. CDR3 amino acids: CASRPYLGGPTDTQYF. Written as DNA, the CDR3 is TGTGCCAGCAGGCCCTATTTGGGGGGACCCACAGATACGCAGTATTTT.